The clone carrying this T cell receptor (beta chain) was seen at least ten times. Its antigen is currently unknown. These data come from a study of T-cell reconstitution after alpha-beta-depleted transplantation in children. Study-wide results and limits: The origin of high day-60 TCRbeta diversity in some patients lay in surviving recipient T cells and thymic progenitors. The authors attributed T-cell counts and diversity one year after transplant mostly to newly produced T cells. Several hundred expanded graft clones reportedly gave rise to the alpha-beta T cells present about two months after transplant.

Preparing the TCRbeta library involved the use of unique molecular identifiers. Each CDR3 protein is one row after TCRdb ran MiXCR on the PCR reads. This table has 250,000 to 300,000 distinct CDR3 sequences, over 9% appearing once. Deletions cut 0 bases from V and 1 base from J, with 7 bases between. There are 14 residues in the CDR3. Germline CDR1 and CDR2: SGHRS and YFSETQ. The gene calls are TRBV5-1 and TRBJ1-1; D not certain. The sequence was collected from a boy younger than two with acute myeloid leukemia, due to receive a stem cell transplant. The sequenced sample was PBMCs, obtained before TCRalphabeta/CD19-depleted stem cell transplant. The CDR3 bases are TGCGCCAGCAGCTTGGAATGGGCGAACACTGAAGCTTTCTTT. As protein: CASSLEWANTEAFF.